Listed here are 26 T cell receptor beta chains from one sample, sequenced in a study of CD8 T cells in Susac syndrome. Reverse transcription of 0.5 to 1 ug RNA was performed with random hexamers. From the immunoSEQ multiplex PCR reads, TCRdb called clonotypes with MiXCR, one entry per CDR3 protein. Among tens of thousands of distinct CDR3 sequences, under 95% were seen once, and the ten largest hold 0.4% to 0.55%. Sequencing input: CD8+ T cells from PBMCs. These receptors all stem from a human donor with Susac syndrome.

The chain combines TRBV27 with TRBJ2-1; D ambiguous. The CDR3 has 14 amino acids. The germline CDR1 and CDR2 sequences are MNHEY and SMNVEV (reference sequence). Trimming removed 3 bases at V and 8 bases at J, with 14 bases between. CDR3 DNA: TGTGCCAGCAGTTTGTCTGCTTCAGGTTATGAGCAGTTCTTC. Encoded protein: CASSLSASGYEQFF.

DNA of the CDR3: TGTGCCAGCAGTTTATACGTGGGTGAGCAGTTCTTC. It translates to CASSLYVGEQFF. The rearrangement links TRBV28 to TRBJ2-1; D remains ambiguous. The CDR3 contains 12 residues. V was pared by 1 base and J by 9 bases, with 7 bases between. CDR1 and CDR2 (germline): MDHEN, SYDVKM.

The chain employs TRBV6-1 and TRBJ2-3; D remains ambiguous. The length of the CDR3 is 15 residues. Trimming took off 9 bases at V and 0 bases at J, with 16 bases between the two ends. Germline CDR1 reads MNHNS; CDR2 reads SASEGT. The CDR3 loop reads CASLIGTASTDTQYF. For the CDR3, the DNA is TGTGCCAGTCTGATTGGAACGGCTAGCACAGATACGCAGTATTTT.

This sequence joins TRBV7-6 and TRBJ2-2; 7 nucleotides agree with TRBD2. Per the germline V gene, CDR1 is SGHVS and CDR2 is FNYEAQ. V lost 3 bases, J lost 2 bases, and 3 bases stayed unmatched. This CDR3 comprises 15 residues. For the CDR3, the DNA is TGTGCCAGCAGCTTGTGGGAGGGAAACACCGGGGAGCTGTTTTTT. Protein sequence: CASSLWEGNTGELFF.

This rearrangement joins TRBV5-8 to TRBJ2-6; D gene unclear. Per the germline V gene, CDR1 is SGHTS and CDR2 is YDEGEE. Trimming removed 0 bases at V and 0 bases at J, with 4 bases between. The CDR3 extends over 15 amino acids. CDR3 protein: CASSLGNSGANVLTF. CDR3 DNA: TGTGCCAGCAGCTTGGGGAACTCTGGGGCCAACGTCCTGACTTTC.

This chain joins TRBV4-1 and TRBJ2-5; the match to TRBD2 covers 9 bases. The trim removed 0 bases at V and 1 base at J, leaving 9 bases unmatched. CDR1 and CDR2 (germline): MGHRA, YSYEKL. This CDR3 is 18 amino acids long. CDR3 in amino acids: CASSQDHVLAGRQETQYF. The CDR3 DNA follows: TGCGCCAGCAGCCAAGATCACGTGCTAGCGGGGCGCCAAGAGACCCAGTACTTC.

This chain uses TRBV6-4 with TRBJ1-1; a possible D gene is TRBD1 (6 bases). This CDR3 contains 14 residues. Trimming removed 6 bases at V and 1 base at J, with 12 bases between. From germline, CDR1 is MRHNA and CDR2 SNTAGT. The CDR3 sequence is CASSPSQGNTEAFF. DNA for the CDR3: TGTGCCAGCAGCCCTTCACAGGGGAACACTGAAGCTTTCTTT.

The chain couples TRBV20-1 to TRBJ2-7, with a possible D match to TRBD1 (5 bases). This CDR3 contains 15 residues. Trimming shortened V by 0 bases and J by 1 base, and 13 bases separated the two germline ends. Germline V CDR1 and CDR2: DFQATT, SNEGSKA (reference sequence). For the CDR3, the DNA is TGCAGTGCTAGAGATCGCCAGGGCGAATCCTACGAGCAGTACTTC. This gives the protein CSARDRQGESYEQYF.

The gene calls are TRBV20-1 and TRBJ1-1, with D unresolved. The CDR3 sequence is 12 residues long. V lost 3 bases to trimming and J lost 11 bases, with 16 bases between them. Germline loops: CDR1 DFQATT, CDR2 SNEGSKA (reference sequence). CDR3 residues: CSARTRKKRAFF. In DNA, the CDR3 is TGCAGTGCTAGGACCAGGAAAAAAAGGGCTTTCTTT.

The chain couples TRBV7-9 to TRBJ1-1, with D hard to call. V lost 7 bases and J 0 bases, leaving 9 bases between the germline ends. The CDR3 sequence is 13 residues long. The V gene's germline CDR1 is SEHNR and CDR2 FQNEAQ (reference sequence). The CDR3 loop is CASTPPLNTEAFF. DNA of the CDR3: TGTGCCAGCACCCCACCCTTGAACACTGAAGCTTTCTTT.

The CDR3 DNA follows: TGTGCCAGCTCAATAAGGTCGGGGAGCACAGATACGCAGTATTTT. Its protein product is CASSIRSGSTDTQYF. The rearrangement links TRBV18 to TRBJ2-3, with TRBD2 as a possible D gene (5 bases). Per the germline V gene, CDR1 is KGHSH and CDR2 is LQKENI. Trimming removed 5 bases from V and 0 bases from J, with 12 bases in between. The CDR3 consists of 15 residues.

This clonotype has just one count. The chain combines TRBV15 with TRBJ2-7; 10 positions agree with TRBD1. The CDR3 is 14 amino acids. With V trimmed by 1 base and J by 6 bases, 3 bases remained unmatched. Germline CDR1 LNHNV, CDR2 YYDKDF (reference sequence). CDR3 bases: TGTGCCACCAGCAGAGGGACAGGGGGTCTCGAGCAGTACTTC. As protein: CATSRGTGGLEQYF.

This clonotype was recorded once. The V and J genes are TRBV12-3 or TRBV12-4 and TRBJ2-3, with D maybe TRBD1 (5 bases). V lost 6 bases to trimming and J lost 2 bases, with 15 bases between them. The CDR3 runs to 15 residues. DNA for the CDR3: TGTGCCAGCAGCCCGCAGGGTCTCGCCACAGATACGCAGTATTTT. Protein product: CASSPQGLATDTQYF.

The genes are TRBV4-2 and TRBJ2-1; D gene uncertain. Germline CDR1 reads LGHNA; CDR2 reads YNFKEQ. The CDR3 loop spans 16 amino acids. V dropped 5 bases and J dropped 6 bases, with 20 bases sitting between them. CDR3 loop: CASSLAPDLSINEQFF. The CDR3 nucleotides read TGTGCCAGCAGCTTGGCTCCAGATTTGTCTATCAATGAGCAGTTCTTC.

J is TRBJ2-7 and V is TRBV5-1; perhaps TRBD1 as D (6 bases). Per the germline V gene, CDR1 is SGHRS and CDR2 is YFSETQ. V was shortened by 2 bases and J by 5 bases, with 11 bases between the two germline ends. There are 13 residues in the CDR3. The CDR3 DNA follows: TGCGCCAGCAGCTTCTCCAGGGGTGACGAGCAGTACTTC. Translating gives CASSFSRGDEQYF.

This chain links TRBV29-1 with TRBJ2-1; the match to TRBD2 covers 10 bases. V shed 3 bases and J 1 base; nucleotides not matched to a gene: 6. The CDR3 has 16 amino acids. CDR1 is SQVTM, CDR2 ANQGSEA, per germline. CDR3 amino acids: CSVDPSGGPSYNEQFF. CDR3 nucleotides: TGCAGCGTTGATCCTAGCGGGGGCCCATCCTACAATGAGCAGTTCTTC.

The genes are TRBV6-5 and TRBJ2-7, with D hard to call. This CDR3 has 14 residues. The germline V gene has CDR1 MNHEY and CDR2 SVGAGI. V shed 2 bases and J shed 6 bases, with 14 bases lying between them. CDR3 DNA sequence: TGTGCCAGCAGTTACAGTGGCACCGTCAGCGAGCAGTACTTC. This codes for CASSYSGTVSEQYF.

The chain couples TRBV6-5 to TRBJ2-7; 7 positions agree with TRBD1. J was trimmed by 5 bases and V by 3 bases; bases with no gene match: 7. This CDR3 region has 14 residues. Germline CDR1 MNHEY, CDR2 SVGAGI. The CDR3 protein is CASSYLRGPDEQYF. CDR3 DNA sequence: TGTGCCAGCAGTTATTTGAGGGGGCCGGACGAGCAGTACTTC.

The chain links TRBV6-2 or TRBV6-3 to TRBJ2-1; 8 nucleotides match TRBD1. With V trimmed by 6 bases and J by 6 bases, 10 bases remained unmatched. Germline V gene data show CDR1 as MNHEY and CDR2 as SVGEGT. CDR3 length: 15 amino acids. For the CDR3, the DNA is TGTGCCAGCAGCCTCGGACAGGGACCCTTCAATGAGCAGTTCTTC. Protein: CASSLGQGPFNEQFF.

The chain employs TRBV6-5 and TRBJ2-7, with D uncertain. Germline assignment: CDR1 MNHEY and CDR2 SVGAGI. The CDR3 has 13 amino acids. With 8 bases removed from V and 0 bases from J, the gap between germline ends came to 11 bases. CDR3 sequence reads: CASGRRSSYEQYF. The CDR3 nucleotides are TGTGCCAGCGGGCGTAGGAGCTCCTACGAGCAGTACTTC.

This chain connects TRBV30 to TRBJ2-2, with D unresolved. From germline, CDR1 is GTSNPN and CDR2 SVGIG (reference sequence). This CDR3 has 16 residues. The V gene lost 0 bases and the J gene lost 4 bases, with 15 bases spanning the gap. The CDR3 DNA sequence: TGTGCCTGGAGTGTCCAAGGGTTACGTTCCACCGGGGAGCTGTTTTTT. Its protein is CAWSVQGLRSTGELFF.

The rearrangement joins TRBV5-5 to TRBJ2-6; D is ambiguous. Per germline, CDR1 SGHKS and CDR2 YYEKEE (reference sequence). With 0 bases removed from V and 0 bases from J, the gap between germline ends came to 10 bases. The CDR3 is 17 residues long. CDR3 DNA sequence: TGTGCCAGCAGCTTGGGGGCAGCCGCCTCTGGGGCCAACGTCCTGACTTTC. This translates into CASSLGAAASGANVLTF.

This chain connects TRBV21-1 to TRBJ2-5; the D call TRBD2 from the table was never checked on the DNA. TRBV21-1 has pseudogene status. This CDR3 has 19 amino acids. The CDR3 DNA reads as TGTGCCAGCAGCAAAGCGGGGTGGGCTAGCGGGGGAGATGAAGAGACCCAGTACTTC. Translating gives CASSKAGWASGGDEETQYF.

The CDR3 bases are TGCAGCGCCCGCCGCCAACGTAAAACGCCCCGGACAGGGGAAGGCTCCTACAATGAGCAGTTCTTC. Amino acid sequence: CSARRQRKTPRTGEGSYNEQFF. The rearrangement links TRBV29-1 to TRBJ2-1, with TRBD1 matching 9 bases. The ends lost 7 bases at V and 0 bases at J; junction bases unmatched: 28. Germline V CDR1 and CDR2: SQVTM, ANQGSEA. This CDR3 has 22 amino acids.

This chain connects TRBV7-9 to TRBJ1-1; D uncertain. This CDR3 is 13 amino acids long. The germline V and J ends were trimmed by 5 bases and 6 bases, with 13 bases remaining between them. Germline CDR1 SEHNR, CDR2 FQNEAQ (reference sequence). Written as DNA, the CDR3 is TGTGCCAGCAGCCCAATCGACGGGGCTGAAGCTTTCTTT. This translates into CASSPIDGAEAFF.

This sequence joins TRBV19 and TRBJ1-5; D call uncertain. Germline-derived CDR1 and CDR2 are LNHDA and SQIVND (reference sequence). V dropped 3 bases and J dropped 5 bases, with 14 bases sitting between them. CDR3 length: 15 amino acids. The CDR3, as DNA: TGTGCCAGTAGTATCCCCCGGCAGAGATATCAGCCCCAGCATTTT. Translating gives CASSIPRQRYQPQHF.